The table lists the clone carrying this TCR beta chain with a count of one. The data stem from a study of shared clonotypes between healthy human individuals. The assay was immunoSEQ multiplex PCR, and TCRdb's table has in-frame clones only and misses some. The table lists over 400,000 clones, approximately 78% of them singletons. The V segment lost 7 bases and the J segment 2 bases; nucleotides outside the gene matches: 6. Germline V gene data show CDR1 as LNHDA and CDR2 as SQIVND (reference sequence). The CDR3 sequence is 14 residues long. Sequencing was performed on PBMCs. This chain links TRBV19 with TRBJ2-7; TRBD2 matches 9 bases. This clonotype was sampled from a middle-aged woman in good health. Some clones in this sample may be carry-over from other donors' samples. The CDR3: CASKLAGETYEQYF. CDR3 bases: TGTGCCAGTAAGTTAGCGGGAGAAACCTACGAGCAGTACTTC.